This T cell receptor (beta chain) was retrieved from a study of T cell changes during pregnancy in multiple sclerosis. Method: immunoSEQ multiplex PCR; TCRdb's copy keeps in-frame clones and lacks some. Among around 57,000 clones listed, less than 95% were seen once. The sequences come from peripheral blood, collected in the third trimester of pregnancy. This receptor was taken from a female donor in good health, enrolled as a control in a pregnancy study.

In DNA, the CDR3 is TGTGCCAGCAGCGTCCCGAGCTCCTACGAGCAGTACTTC. Protein sequence: CASSVPSSYEQYF. The rearrangement uses TRBV5-6 and TRBJ2-7; D unclear. The CDR3 sequence is 13 residues long. Trimming left V 4 bases short and J 0 bases short, with 8 bases between. Germline values: CDR1 SGHDT, CDR2 YYEEEE. The full variable domain, completed using reference TRBV5-6 and TRBJ2-7, is DAGVTQSPTHLIKTRGQQVTLRCSPKSGHDTVSWYQQALGQGPQFIFQYYEEEERQRGNFPDRFSGHQFPNYSSELNVNALLLGDSALYLCASSVPSSYEQYFGPGTRLTVT.